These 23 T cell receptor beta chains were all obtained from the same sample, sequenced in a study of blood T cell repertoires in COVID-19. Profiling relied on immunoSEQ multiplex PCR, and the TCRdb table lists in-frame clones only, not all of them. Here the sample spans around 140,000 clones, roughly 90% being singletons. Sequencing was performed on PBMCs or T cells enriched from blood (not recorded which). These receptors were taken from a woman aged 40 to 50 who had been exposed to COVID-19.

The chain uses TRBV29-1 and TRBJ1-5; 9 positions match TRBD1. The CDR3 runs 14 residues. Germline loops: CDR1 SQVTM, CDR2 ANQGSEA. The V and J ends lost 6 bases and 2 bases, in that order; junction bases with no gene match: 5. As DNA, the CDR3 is TGCAGCGTGGTGGGACAGGGAGGCAATCAGCCCCAGCATTTT. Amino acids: CSVVGQGGNQPQHF.

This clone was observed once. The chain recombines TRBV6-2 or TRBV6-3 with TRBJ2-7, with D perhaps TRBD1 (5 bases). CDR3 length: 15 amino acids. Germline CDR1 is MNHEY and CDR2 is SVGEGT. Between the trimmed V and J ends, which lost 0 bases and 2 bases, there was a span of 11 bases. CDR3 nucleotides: TGTGCCAGCAGTTACTCGGACACTTCCCCCTACGAGCAGTACTTC. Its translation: CASSYSDTSPYEQYF.

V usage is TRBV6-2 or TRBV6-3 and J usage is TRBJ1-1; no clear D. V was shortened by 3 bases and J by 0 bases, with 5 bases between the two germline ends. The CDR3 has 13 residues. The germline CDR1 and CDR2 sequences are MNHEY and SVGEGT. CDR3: CASSYYMNTEAFF. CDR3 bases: TGTGCCAGCAGTTATTACATGAACACTGAAGCTTTCTTT.

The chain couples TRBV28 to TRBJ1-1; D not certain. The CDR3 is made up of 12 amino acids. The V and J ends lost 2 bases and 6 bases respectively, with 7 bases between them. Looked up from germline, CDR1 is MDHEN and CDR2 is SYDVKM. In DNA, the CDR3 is TGTGCCAGCAGTTTAGGGCTCTCTGAAGCTTTCTTT. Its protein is CASSLGLSEAFF.

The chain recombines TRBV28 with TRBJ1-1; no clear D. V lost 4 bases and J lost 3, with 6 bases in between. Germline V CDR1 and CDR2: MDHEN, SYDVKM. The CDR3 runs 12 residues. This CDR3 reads CASSSTHTEAFF. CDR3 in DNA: TGTGCCAGCAGTTCTACTCACACTGAAGCTTTCTTT. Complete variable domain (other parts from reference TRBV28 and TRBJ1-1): DVKVTQSSRYLVKRTGEKVFLECVQDMDHENMFWYRQDPGLGLRLIYFSYDVKMKEKGDIPEGYSVSREKKERFSLILESASTNQTSMYLCASSSTHTEAFFGQGTRLTVV.

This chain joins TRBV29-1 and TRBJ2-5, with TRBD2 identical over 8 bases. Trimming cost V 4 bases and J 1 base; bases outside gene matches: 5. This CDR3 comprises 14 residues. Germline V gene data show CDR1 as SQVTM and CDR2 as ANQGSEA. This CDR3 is CSVGRTSGQETQYF. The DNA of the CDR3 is TGCAGCGTTGGAAGAACTAGCGGCCAAGAGACCCAGTACTTC.

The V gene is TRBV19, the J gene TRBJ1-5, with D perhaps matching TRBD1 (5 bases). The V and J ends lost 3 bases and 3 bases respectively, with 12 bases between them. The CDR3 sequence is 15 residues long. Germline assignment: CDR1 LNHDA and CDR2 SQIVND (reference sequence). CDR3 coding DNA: TGTGCCAGTAGTATGGGGCAGACCCTCAATCAGCCCCAGCATTTT. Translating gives CASSMGQTLNQPQHF.

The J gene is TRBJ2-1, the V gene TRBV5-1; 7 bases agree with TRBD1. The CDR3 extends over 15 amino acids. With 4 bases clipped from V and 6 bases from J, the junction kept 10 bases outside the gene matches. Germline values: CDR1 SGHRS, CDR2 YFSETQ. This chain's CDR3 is CASSQVSTGTNEQFF. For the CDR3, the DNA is TGCGCCAGCAGCCAGGTTTCGACAGGGACCAATGAGCAGTTCTTC.

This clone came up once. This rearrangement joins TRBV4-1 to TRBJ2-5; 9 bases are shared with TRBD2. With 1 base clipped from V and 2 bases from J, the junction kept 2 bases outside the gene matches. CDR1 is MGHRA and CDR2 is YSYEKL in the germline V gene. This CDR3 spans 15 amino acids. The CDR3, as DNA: TGCGCCAGCAGCCAAGGGACTAGCGCTCAAGAGACCCAGTACTTC. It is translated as CASSQGTSAQETQYF.

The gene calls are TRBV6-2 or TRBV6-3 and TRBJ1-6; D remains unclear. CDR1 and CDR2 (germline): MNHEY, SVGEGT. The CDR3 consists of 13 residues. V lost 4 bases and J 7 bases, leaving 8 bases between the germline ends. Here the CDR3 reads CASSSSANSPLHF. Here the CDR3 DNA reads TGTGCCAGCAGTTCCTCAGCAAATTCACCCCTCCACTTT.

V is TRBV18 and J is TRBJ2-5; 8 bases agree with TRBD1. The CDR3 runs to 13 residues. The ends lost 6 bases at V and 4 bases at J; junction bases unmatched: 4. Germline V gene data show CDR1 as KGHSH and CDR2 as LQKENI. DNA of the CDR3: TGTGCCAGCTCCCGGGACAGGTCAGAGACCCAGTACTTC. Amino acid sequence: CASSRDRSETQYF.

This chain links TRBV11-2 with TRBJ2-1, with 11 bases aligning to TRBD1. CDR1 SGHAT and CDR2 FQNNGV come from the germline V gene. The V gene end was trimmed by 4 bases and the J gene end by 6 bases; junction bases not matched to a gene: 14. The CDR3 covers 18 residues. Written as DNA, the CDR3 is TGTGCCAGCAGCTCCGCCCCCGGACAGGGGGCGGGTGGCAATGAGCAGTTCTTC. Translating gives CASSSAPGQGAGGNEQFF.

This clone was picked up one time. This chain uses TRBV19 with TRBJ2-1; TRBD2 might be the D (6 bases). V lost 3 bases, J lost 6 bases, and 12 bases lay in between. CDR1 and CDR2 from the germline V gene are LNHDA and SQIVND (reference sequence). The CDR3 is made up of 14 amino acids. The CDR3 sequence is CASSINGRGNEQFF. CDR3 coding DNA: TGTGCCAGTAGTATTAACGGGAGAGGCAATGAGCAGTTCTTC.

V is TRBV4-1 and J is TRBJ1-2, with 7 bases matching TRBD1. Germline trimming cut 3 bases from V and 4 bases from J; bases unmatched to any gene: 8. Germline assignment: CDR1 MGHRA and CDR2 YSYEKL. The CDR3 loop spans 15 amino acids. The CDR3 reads CASSQADRIGYGYTF. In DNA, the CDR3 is TGCGCCAGCAGCCAGGCGGACAGGATCGGCTATGGCTACACCTTC.

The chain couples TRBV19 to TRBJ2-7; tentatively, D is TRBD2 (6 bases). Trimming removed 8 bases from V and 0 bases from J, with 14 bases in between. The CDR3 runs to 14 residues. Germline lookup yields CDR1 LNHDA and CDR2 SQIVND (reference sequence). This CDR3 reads CASGAGYSSYEQYF. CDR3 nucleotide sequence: TGTGCCAGTGGGGCGGGGTACAGCTCCTACGAGCAGTACTTC.

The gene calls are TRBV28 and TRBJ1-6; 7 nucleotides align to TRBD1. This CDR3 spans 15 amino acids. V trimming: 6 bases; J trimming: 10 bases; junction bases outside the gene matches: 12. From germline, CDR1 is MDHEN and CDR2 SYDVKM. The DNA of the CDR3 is TGTGCCAGCAGGCGACAGGGTGAGTTCCAATCACCCCTCCACTTT. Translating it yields CASRRQGEFQSPLHF.

The CDR3 protein is CASGPTGGRYYGYTF. In nucleotides, the CDR3 is TGTGCTAGTGGTCCGACAGGGGGCAGGTACTATGGCTACACCTTC. The rearrangement links TRBV12-5 to TRBJ1-2; 10 bases fit TRBD1. CDR1 is LGHNT and CDR2 is FRNRAP in the germline V gene. The V gene end was trimmed by 5 bases and the J gene end by 3 bases; junction bases not matched to a gene: 6. This CDR3 contains 15 residues. Combining the CDR3 with reference TRBV12-5 and TRBJ1-2 gives the whole variable domain DARVTQTPRHKVTEMGQEVTMRCQPILGHNTVFWYRQTMMQGLELLAYFRNRAPLDDSGMPKDRFSAEMPDATLATLKIQPSEPRDSAVYFCASGPTGGRYYGYTFGSGTRLTVV.

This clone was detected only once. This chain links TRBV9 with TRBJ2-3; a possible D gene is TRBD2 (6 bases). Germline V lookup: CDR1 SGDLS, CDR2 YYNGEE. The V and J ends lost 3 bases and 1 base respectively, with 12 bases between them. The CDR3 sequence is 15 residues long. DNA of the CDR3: TGTGCCAGCAGCGGATACTGGGGGGGCACAGATACGCAGTATTTT. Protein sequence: CASSGYWGGTDTQYF.

CDR3: CASSQDQSGVSSPLHF. In DNA, the CDR3 is TGCGCCAGCAGCCAAGACCAGTCGGGTGTGAGTTCACCCCTCCACTTT. The V call is TRBV4-3, the J call TRBJ1-6, with D unresolved. The CDR3 runs 16 residues. The germline V gene has CDR1 LGHNA and CDR2 YSLEER. V dropped 0 bases and J dropped 9 bases, with 15 bases sitting between them.

CDR3 region: CASSLPSGVHEQYF. The DNA of the CDR3 is TGTGCCAGCAGTTTACCTTCCGGGGTCCACGAGCAGTACTTC. This chain uses TRBV28 with TRBJ2-7, with D maybe TRBD2 (5 bases). Germline V gene sequence: CDR1 MDHEN, CDR2 SYDVKM. The CDR3 runs to 14 residues. V shed 2 bases and J shed 5 bases, with 13 bases lying between them.

CDR3 nucleotides: TGTGCCAGTAGTATAACGGGACAGGGAGGAGAGACCCAGTACTTC. Translated: CASSITGQGGETQYF. The chain couples TRBV19 to TRBJ2-5; 9 positions match TRBD1. CDR1 and CDR2 (germline): LNHDA, SQIVND (reference sequence). V lost 2 bases and J lost 4; bases outside the gene matches: 5. The CDR3 sequence is 15 residues long.

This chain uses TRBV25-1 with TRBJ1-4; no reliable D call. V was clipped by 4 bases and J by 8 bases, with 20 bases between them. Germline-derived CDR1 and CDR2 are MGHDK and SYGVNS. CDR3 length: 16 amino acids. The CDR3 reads CASSGRDGGLGEKLFF. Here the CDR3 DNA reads TGTGCCAGCAGTGGGAGGGATGGAGGGCTCGGGGAAAAACTGTTTTTT.

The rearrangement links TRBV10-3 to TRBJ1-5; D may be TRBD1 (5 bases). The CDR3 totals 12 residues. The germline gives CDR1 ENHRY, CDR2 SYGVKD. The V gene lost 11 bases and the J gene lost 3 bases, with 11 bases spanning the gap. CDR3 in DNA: TGTGCCTCTCGACAGCCCAATCAGCCCCAGCATTTT. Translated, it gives CASRQPNQPQHF.